This TCR beta chain derives from a study of blood T cell repertoires in COVID-19. On the study more broadly: T cells, B-cell-depleted T cells, or PBMCs supplied cDNA or gDNA.

Here immunoSEQ multiplex PCR was the method, and the copy in TCRdb shows in-frame clones only, minus some. The sample has a few hundred thousand clones, approximately 81% seen once. The CDR3 runs 13 residues. Trimming pared 3 bases from V and 3 bases from J, leaving 6 bases between. In germline, CDR1 is MNHEY, CDR2 SMNVEV (reference sequence). The rearrangement links TRBV27 to TRBJ1-3; D might be TRBD1 (5 bases). Specimen: peripheral blood. The clonotype comes from a woman younger than 35 with acute or convalescent COVID-19. In DNA form, the CDR3 reads TGTGCCAGCAGTTTGCAGGGTGGAAACACCATATATTTT. Its translation is CASSLQGGNTIYF.